The present entry profiles one T cell receptor (beta chain) with its context. The CDR3 is 14 amino acids. CDR1 is SNHLY and CDR2 is FYNNEI in the germline V gene. V was clipped by 5 bases and J by 4 bases; unmatched bases: 5. Some clones are missing from TCRdb's copy, which holds only in-frame ones; the method was immunoSEQ multiplex PCR. The sample yields tens of thousands of clones, around nine tenths seen once. The data originate from a study of blood T cell repertoires in COVID-19. Study-level background: T cells, B-cell-depleted T cells, or PBMCs provided the cDNA or gDNA that served as material.

The gene calls are TRBV2 and TRBJ1-1; TRBD1 matches 9 bases. Input material: peripheral blood. The source of this sequence is a middle-aged woman with active COVID-19. Here the CDR3 DNA reads TGTGCCAGCAGTTCCGGGACAGGGAGCACTGAAGCTTTCTTT. It translates to CASSSGTGSTEAFF.